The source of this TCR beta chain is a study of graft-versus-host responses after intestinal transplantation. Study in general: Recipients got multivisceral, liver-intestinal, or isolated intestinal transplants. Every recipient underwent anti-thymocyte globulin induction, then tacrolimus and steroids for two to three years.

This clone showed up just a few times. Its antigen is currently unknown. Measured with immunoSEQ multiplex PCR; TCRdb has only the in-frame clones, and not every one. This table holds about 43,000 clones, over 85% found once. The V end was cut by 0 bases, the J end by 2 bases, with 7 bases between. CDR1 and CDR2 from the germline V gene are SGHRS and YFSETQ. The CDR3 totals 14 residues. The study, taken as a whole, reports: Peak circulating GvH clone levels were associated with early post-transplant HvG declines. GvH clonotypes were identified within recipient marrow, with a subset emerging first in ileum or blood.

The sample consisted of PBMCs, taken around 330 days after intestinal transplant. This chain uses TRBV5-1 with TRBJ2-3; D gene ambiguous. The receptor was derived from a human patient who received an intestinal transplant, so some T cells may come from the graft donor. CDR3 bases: TGCGCCAGCAGCTTGGAATCAATCACAGATACGCAGTATTTT. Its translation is CASSLESITDTQYF.